Listed below are T cell receptor beta chains from one sample, sequenced in a study of CD8+CD57+ T cells in acquired aplastic anemia. From the reads, TCRdb called clonotypes with MiXCR, one entry per CDR3 protein. Of 150,000 to 200,000 distinct CDR3 sequences listed, over 60% were seen once; the top ten hold 46%. Sequencing input: sorted CD4+, CD8+, or CD8+CD57+ T cells (not recorded which) from PBMCs. The origin of the receptors is a human donor with severe aplastic anemia or a healthy control (not recorded which). Both conserved end residues are part of each CDR3. D genes are given only for firm matches. Size values are once, few and many counts, or a class for expanded clones, and some rows have none.

clone size | D gene | J gene | V gene | CDR3 protein | CDR3 DNA
many | TRBD1 | TRBJ1-1 | TRBV6-5 | CASSASGQAHTFNTEAFF | TGTGCCAGCAGTGCGAGTGGACAGGCCCATACTTTCAACACTGAAGCTTTCTTT
- | - | TRBJ2-7 | TRBV7-6 | CASRELRHEQYF | TGTGCCAGCCGGGAATTACGCCACGAGCAGTACTTC
- | - | TRBJ1-4 | TRBV2 | CASSATRDGEKLFF | TGTGCCAGCAGTGCAACAAGGGATGGTGAAAAACTGTTTTTT
- | - | TRBJ1-3 | TRBV15 | CATSRDLLVGPTRNTIYF | TGTGCCACCAGCAGAGATCTCCTTGTCGGACCAACACGAAACACCATATATTTT
- | TRBD1 | TRBJ1-2 | TRBV2 | CASTTWTGDGYTF | TGTGCCAGCACCACCTGGACAGGGGACGGCTACACCTTC
- | TRBD1 | TRBJ2-7 | TRBV7-3 | CASSHVGQGRNEQYF | TGTGCCAGCAGCCACGTGGGACAGGGGAGGAACGAGCAGTACTTC
- | - | TRBJ2-3 | TRBV27 | CASSSRPERDTQYF | TGTGCCAGCAGTTCTAGGCCCGAACGGGATACGCAGTATTTT
- | - | TRBJ1-4 | TRBV2 | CASMQQTGTANEKLFF | TGTGCCAGCATGCAACAAACCGGGACGGCTAATGAAAAACTGTTTTTT
- | - | TRBJ2-3 | TRBV20-1 | CSAWEESTDTQYF | TGCAGTGCTTGGGAGGAAAGCACAGATACGCAGTATTTT
- | - | TRBJ2-7 | TRBV20-1 | CSARDPKGSSYEQYF | TGCAGTGCTAGAGATCCGAAAGGGAGCTCCTACGAGCAGTACTTC
- | TRBD1 | TRBJ1-5 | TRBV7-8 | CASSRRDSNSYNEPQHF | TGTGCCAGCAGCCGACGGGACAGCAACTCCTACAATGAGCCCCAGCATTTT
many | TRBD2 | TRBJ2-3 | TRBV12-3/TRBV12-4 | CASSPGLAGGLLRDTQYF | TGTGCCAGCAGCCCGGGACTAGCGGGGGGTCTCCTGAGGGATACGCAGTATTTT
- | TRBD1 | TRBJ1-2 | TRBV6-5 | CASRTTGQGRGYTF | TGTGCCAGCAGAACAACGGGACAGGGCCGTGGCTACACCTTC
- | - | TRBJ1-5 | TRBV5-1 | CASSLEGGGGQPQHF | TGCGCCAGCAGCTTGGAGGGCGGCGGAGGTCAGCCCCAGCATTTT
- | - | TRBJ2-6 | TRBV7-9 | CASSLGGNPGANVLTF | TGTGCCAGCAGCTTAGGGGGGAACCCTGGGGCCAACGTCCTGACTTTC
- | TRBD1 | TRBJ1-1 | TRBV7-9 | CASSQHGTAGTEAFF | TGTGCCAGCAGTCAACACGGGACAGCGGGGACTGAAGCTTTCTTT
- | TRBD2 | TRBJ2-3 | TRBV7-9 | CASSSGLAGAKSTDTQYF | TGTGCCAGCAGCTCGGGACTAGCGGGGGCCAAGAGCACAGATACGCAGTATTTT
- | TRBD1 | TRBJ2-3 | TRBV2 | CASIGTGGARPDTQYF | TGTGCCAGCATTGGGACAGGGGGCGCACGTCCAGATACGCAGTATTTT
- | - | TRBJ1-2 | TRBV6-1 | CASSDRGGYTF | TGTGCCAGCAGTGATAGGGGCGGCTACACCTTC
- | TRBD1 | TRBJ2-7 | TRBV2 | CASSEQGAGYEQYF | TGTGCCAGCAGTGAGCAGGGGGCAGGGTACGAGCAGTACTTC
many | - | TRBJ2-7 | TRBV5-6 | CASSWGGSYEQYF | TGTGCCAGCAGTTGGGGTGGGTCTTACGAGCAGTACTTC
- | TRBD2 | TRBJ2-5 | TRBV10-3 | CAIRRGVQENQYF | TGTGCCATCAGGCGGGGGGTACAAGAGAACCAGTACTTC
- | TRBD1 | TRBJ2-7 | TRBV7-3 | CASSAGQGPPYEQYF | TGTGCCAGCAGCGCCGGACAGGGGCCCCCCTACGAGCAGTACTTC
- | - | TRBJ1-5 | TRBV2 | CASSLWWGVDQPQHF | TGTGCCAGCAGCTTATGGTGGGGGGTAGATCAGCCCCAGCATTTT
- | TRBD2 | TRBJ2-2 | TRBV5-1 | CASSPGLAGGRVGLFF | TGCGCCAGCAGCCCGGGACTAGCGGGGGGGAGAGTTGGGCTGTTTTTT
once | - | TRBJ2-7 | TRBV6-1 | CASRQKQGHEQYF | TGTGCCAGCAGACAAAAACAGGGACACGAGCAGTACTTC
many | - | TRBJ1-5 | TRBV19 | CASSMGSRGSNQPQHF | TGTGCCAGTAGTATGGGTAGCAGGGGTAGCAATCAGCCCCAGCATTTT
few | - | TRBJ1-4 | TRBV12-3/TRBV12-4 | CASSFDGTNEKLFF | TGTGCCAGCAGCTTTGACGGAACTAATGAAAAACTGTTTTTT
- | - | TRBJ2-3 | TRBV5-6 | CASSLAVGGPDTQYF | TGCGCCAGCAGCTTGGCCGTGGGGGGGCCAGATACGCAGTATTTT
- | TRBD1 | TRBJ2-7 | TRBV6-1 | CASSGIQGATYEQYF | TGTGCCAGCAGTGGCATACAGGGGGCGACCTACGAGCAGTACTTC
- | TRBD2 | TRBJ2-5 | TRBV24-1 | CATSDFGSSGVKTQYF | TGTGCCACCAGTGATTTCGGGTCTAGCGGGGTGAAGACCCAGTACTTC
- | TRBD1 | TRBJ1-5 | TRBV27 | CASSLQGGVNQPQHF | TGTGCCAGCAGCCTCCAGGGGGGAGTAAATCAGCCCCAGCATTTT
- | TRBD1 | TRBJ2-5 | TRBV20-1 | CSAPRTGGLETQYF | TGCAGTGCGCCTAGGACAGGGGGTCTGGAGACCCAGTACTTC
once | - | TRBJ2-2 | TRBV7-2 | CASSEGTPNTGELFF | TGTGCCAGCAGCGAGGGGACACCGAACACCGGGGAGCTGTTTTTT
many | TRBD2 | TRBJ2-1 | TRBV11-2 | CASGTAGGRMNEQFF | TGTGCCAGCGGAACCGCGGGGGGGCGCATGAATGAGCAGTTCTTC
many | TRBD2 | TRBJ2-7 | TRBV7-6 | CASSLATSGAGEQYF | TGTGCCAGCAGCTTAGCGACTAGCGGGGCTGGCGAGCAGTACTTC
- | - | TRBJ2-7 | TRBV7-9 | CASSPHTLREQYF | TGTGCCAGCAGCCCACATACCCTTCGCGAGCAGTACTTC
few | - | TRBJ1-2 | TRBV7-2 | CASSSGRRGYTF | TGTGCCAGCAGCTCGGGACGGCGGGGCTACACCTTC
- | TRBD2 | TRBJ2-7 | TRBV10-2 | CASSRGGLAGALEQYF | TGCGCCAGCAGTAGGGGGGGACTAGCGGGAGCACTCGAGCAGTACTTC
many | - | TRBJ2-6 | TRBV11-1 | CASLLSGANVLTF | TGTGCCAGCCTCCTCTCTGGGGCCAACGTCCTGACTTTC
- | - | TRBJ2-7 | TRBV20-1 | CSATDPGTRATYEQYF | TGCAGTGCTACCGATCCCGGGACAAGAGCTACCTACGAGCAGTACTTC
once | - | TRBJ1-2 | TRBV29-1 | CSVAFAFGYTF | TGCAGCGTTGCGTTCGCTTTTGGCTACACCTTC
once | - | TRBJ2-2 | TRBV10-3 | CAISAWAGELFF | TGTGCCATCAGTGCCTGGGCCGGGGAGCTGTTTTTT
- | - | TRBJ2-1 | TRBV29-1 | CSVEVNERGGEQFF | TGCAGCGTTGAAGTAAACGAGCGTGGAGGTGAGCAGTTCTTC
- | - | TRBJ1-2 | TRBV6-2/TRBV6-3 | CASTPRGNYGYTF | TGTGCCAGCACCCCGAGGGGTAACTATGGCTACACCTTC
many | - | TRBJ1-2 | TRBV4-2 | CASSSSPGSNYGYTF | TGTGCCAGCAGCTCATCACCAGGAAGCAACTATGGCTACACCTTC
- | - | TRBJ2-1 | TRBV20-1 | CSARPHGIYNEQFF | TGCAGTGCTAGACCCCACGGGATTTACAATGAGCAGTTCTTC
- | - | TRBJ2-6 | TRBV15 | CATSPRTGSGANVLTF | TGTGCCACCAGCCCCCGGACCGGCTCTGGGGCCAACGTCCTGACTTTC
many | TRBD1 | TRBJ2-7 | TRBV7-3 | CASSLTNPGQGSNEQYF | TGTGCCAGCAGCTTAACGAACCCGGGACAGGGGTCTAACGAGCAGTACTTC
many | - | TRBJ1-1 | TRBV14 | CASSQWNTEAFF | TGTGCCAGCAGCCAGTGGAACACTGAAGCTTTCTTT
- | - | TRBJ1-2 | TRBV9 | CASSLTQYGYTF | TGTGCCAGCAGCCTGACCCAGTATGGCTACACCTTC
many | - | TRBJ2-7 | TRBV2 | CASSEGTAVYEQYF | TGTGCCAGCAGTGAGGGGACGGCGGTCTACGAGCAGTACTTC
- | - | TRBJ1-2 | TRBV2 | CASSEGTGTGSGGYTF | TGTGCCAGCAGTGAAGGAACGGGCACAGGATCAGGTGGCTACACCTTC
- | - | TRBJ2-5 | TRBV7-6 | CASSLALREQETQYF | TGTGCCAGCAGCTTAGCGTTAAGGGAACAAGAGACCCAGTACTTC
- | - | TRBJ2-7 | TRBV7-8 | CASSVSGTESYEQYF | TGTGCCAGCAGCGTATCCGGGACTGAAAGCTACGAGCAGTACTTC
many | - | TRBJ2-3 | TRBV7-9 | CASSRPSEASTDTQYF | TGTGCCAGCAGCCGACCTAGCGAGGCTAGCACAGATACGCAGTATTTT
- | - | TRBJ2-7 | TRBV20-1 | CSGTEGGLYEQYF | TGCAGTGGGACAGAGGGAGGGTTGTACGAGCAGTACTTC
once | - | TRBJ2-5 | TRBV19 | CASSILGQETQYF | TGTGCCAGTAGTATTCTTGGGCAAGAGACCCAGTACTTC
- | TRBD2 | TRBJ2-7 | TRBV7-9 | CASSRGTSEYEQYF | TGTGCCAGCAGCCGCGGGACTAGCGAGTACGAGCAGTACTTC